This T cell receptor beta chain came from a study of identical twins. Points on this clonotype: Its antigen is as yet unknown.

The donors were all healthy and Caucasian. TCRdb re-called the 5' RACE reads through MiXCR, storing one row per CDR3 protein. This sample has some 270,000 distinct CDR3 sequences, with about 8% found just once. Study-level points and caveats: Out-of-frame alpha sequences common to twins were enriched for low generation probability. Where beta out-of-frame sequences were concerned, excess twin sharing was weaker. Memory repertoires lacked the insertion deficit that abundant cord blood beta clonotypes showed.

These sequences were also reported in another study, on yellow fever vaccine responses in identical twins.

The material sequenced was CD8+ T cells sorted from blood. The sequence came from a woman between 18 and 29 years old in good health.

The DNA of the CDR3 is TGTGCCAGCAGCCCCGGCCGGACAGGCACACTAAGGAACACTGAAGCTTTCTTT. It is translated as CASSPGRTGTLRNTEAFF. The genes are TRBV6-2 or TRBV6-3 and TRBJ1-1; 7 positions agree with TRBD1. The CDR3 is 18 residues long. CDR1 is MNHEY, CDR2 SVGEGT, per germline. V shed 6 bases and J 1 base; nucleotides not matched to a gene: 17.